Each of the 9 T cell receptor beta chains below was sequenced from the same sample in a study of regulatory dendritic cells for organ transplantation. Generated by immunoSEQ multiplex PCR, the TCRdb table keeps only in-frame clones and is missing some. There are around 12,000 clones in the sample; roughly 91% occur only once, and roughly 0.22% lies in the top ten. Sorted subsets were CFSE-labeled and cultured less than six days with allogeneic dendritic cells. These receptors have no identified antigens. The sample comprised naive CD8+ T cells from blood cultured with regulatory dendritic cells. Subset indicated: CD45RA+ naive T cells. These receptors all come from a human donor in good health.

The V call is TRBV19, the J call TRBJ2-1; 8 nucleotides align to TRBD2. V was clipped by 6 bases and J by 9 bases; unmatched bases: 13. The CDR3 totals 15 residues. Germline-derived CDR1 and CDR2 are LNHDA and SQIVND (reference sequence). For the CDR3, the DNA is TGTGCCAGTAGACCTAGCGGGTCACGTTCAGGTGAGCAGTTCTTC. Translating it yields CASRPSGSRSGEQFF.

The chain combines TRBV5-4 with TRBJ2-5; the D gene is possibly TRBD2 (7 bases). The germline V and J ends were trimmed by 2 bases and 1 base, with 15 bases remaining between them. Germline V CDR1 and CDR2: SGHNT, YYREEE (reference sequence). CDR3 length: 16 residues. As DNA, the CDR3 is TGTGCCAGCAGCTTAGGGGGGGCGGCCGGCCAAGAGACCCAGTACTTC. Its translation: CASSLGGAAGQETQYF.

J is TRBJ1-5 and V is TRBV19, with 8 positions matching TRBD1. CDR1 is LNHDA and CDR2 is SQIVND in the germline V gene (reference sequence). The CDR3 has 14 residues. Trimming took 2 bases from V and 7 from J; bases not matched to a gene: 4. CDR3 in DNA: TGTGCCAGTAGTATACGCGACAGGGGACAGCCCCAGCATTTT. This sequence encodes CASSIRDRGQPQHF.

This clone is a singleton in its sample. The V call is TRBV7-8, the J call TRBJ2-1, with D unclear. This CDR3 comprises 18 residues. Germline-derived CDR1 and CDR2 are SGHVS and FQNEAQ. V gave up 1 base and J gave up 5 bases, with 21 bases separating them. CDR3 in DNA: TGTGCCAGCAGCTTAGGATTCCCTATTGGCGGAAGCGACAATGAGCAGTTCTTC. Translating it yields CASSLGFPIGGSDNEQFF.

The chain recombines TRBV9 with TRBJ1-5, with TRBD1 matching over 7 bases. The V gene's germline CDR1 is SGDLS and CDR2 YYNGEE. This CDR3 contains 14 residues. V shed 0 bases and J 4 bases; nucleotides not matched to a gene: 1. CDR3 amino acids: CASSVGTGNQPQHF. In nucleotides, the CDR3 is TGTGCCAGCAGCGTAGGGACAGGTAATCAGCCCCAGCATTTT. The full variable domain, with the rest looked up from reference TRBV9 and TRBJ1-5, is DSGVTQTPKHLITATGQRVTLRCSPRSGDLSVYWYQQSLDQGLQFLIQYYNGEERAKGNILERFSAQQFPDLHSELNLSSLELGDSALYFCASSVGTGNQPQHFGDGTRLSIL.

This chain joins TRBV29-1 and TRBJ2-2; D possibly corresponds to TRBD1 (5 bases). The germline V and J ends were trimmed by 3 bases and 0 bases, with 5 bases remaining between them. Germline V gives CDR1 SQVTM, CDR2 ANQGSEA. The CDR3 length is 13 residues. The CDR3 protein is CSVDRANTGELFF. In DNA form, the CDR3 reads TGCAGCGTTGACAGGGCGAACACCGGGGAGCTGTTTTTT.

The rearrangement uses TRBV9 and TRBJ1-4; D unclear. Germline CDR1 SGDLS, CDR2 YYNGEE. The CDR3 runs 16 residues. The V end lost 5 bases, the J end lost 8 bases, and 22 bases lay between the germline ends. DNA for the CDR3: TGTGCCAGCAGTGCGGGAGTGGTTACAGCGGGGGAAAAACTGTTTTTT. Its translation is CASSAGVVTAGEKLFF.

The genes are TRBV11-2 and TRBJ2-7; TRBD2 matches 12 bases. Looked up from germline, CDR1 is SGHAT and CDR2 is FQNNGV. The CDR3 has 18 residues. The junction had 11 bases not matched to a gene; V was cut back by 2 bases and J by 3 bases. For the CDR3, the DNA is TGTGCCAGCAGCTTAACTTACACTAGCGGGAGGATTGTCTACGAGCAGTACTTC. This gives the protein CASSLTYTSGRIVYEQYF.

The rearrangement links TRBV5-8 to TRBJ1-1, with D possibly being TRBD1 (5 bases). CDR1 is SGHTS, CDR2 YDEGEE, per germline. The CDR3 is made up of 15 amino acids. V gave up 0 bases and J gave up 1 base, with 10 bases separating them. CDR3: CASSLGAGTNTEAFF. As DNA, the CDR3 is TGTGCCAGCAGCTTGGGTGCGGGGACGAACACTGAAGCTTTCTTT.